The TCR beta chain under discussion was sequenced for a study of Ad26.COV2.S vaccination and SARS-CoV-2 variants. As for the study in general: In the study, Ad26.COV2.S was injected intramuscularly once, or twice 56 days apart.

As to treatment: 15 to 20 received Ad26.COV2.S at low or high dose, single or two shots; roughly 5 received placebo; per-sample allocation not given. The investigators took samples on day 63 after the first vaccine or placebo injection. Clones were read by immunoSEQ multiplex PCR, and TCRdb kept only the in-frame ones, dropping some. The sample contains some 250,000 clones, over 75% of which appear only once. V lost 3 bases and J lost 3; bases outside the gene matches: 11. Per germline, CDR1 KGHSH and CDR2 LQKENI. The CDR3 loop spans 20 amino acids. This chain uses TRBV18 with TRBJ2-1, with 16 bases aligning to TRBD2. The material sequenced was peripheral blood, taken in a trial of Ad26.COV2.S vaccine versus placebo. The TCR sequence derives from a person between 18 and 59 years old who received the Ad26.COV2.S COVID-19 vaccine or a placebo. The CDR3 DNA sequence: TGTGCCAGCTCACCGCCTCCGGGACTAGCGGGAGGGCTTCACTACAATGAGCAGTTCTTC. This sequence encodes CASSPPPGLAGGLHYNEQFF.